This TCR beta chain was identified in a study of T-cell reconstitution after alpha-beta-depleted transplantation in children (TCRdb year 2016). Notes on the research overall: Using TCR repertoire profiling, the study followed T-cell immune reconstitution in a quantitative way in children after TCRalphabeta/CD19-depleted allogeneic hematopoietic cell transplantation.

Comments on this clonotype: Its specific antigen is unknown. No much larger clone is present one base from it, and per-base qualities are unavailable.

Including the terminal cysteine and phenylalanine, the CDR3 comprises 14 residues. Left in the record is the CDR3 DNA by itself, 42 bases read in frame from the first base. Trimming takes 5 bases from V and 8 bases from J, and the germline ends sit 18 bases apart. CDR1 and CDR2 (SGHAT, FQNNGV) derive from the germline V gene. The protocol used for the library was PCR. Sequenced on an Illumina HiSeq 2500. Molecular barcoding was employed in the preparation of TCR libraries, with unique molecular identifiers being used to normalize TCRbeta repertoire quantification. TCRdb cleaned the public reads at Q25 with fastp, built clones with MiXCR and kept in-frame beta chains. Rows with a matching CDR3 protein are joined into one entry that keeps the most common DNA and genes. A total of around 600,000 distinct CDR3 sequences appear in this sample, over 9.5% of them only once. The biggest ten clones account for 4% of the sample.

The rearrangement joined TRBV11-2 to TRBJ1-2; a weak D assignment points to TRBD1 (6 bases agree). The input for sequencing was PBMCs from the stem cell graft donor, taken from the stem cell graft. This clonotype was obtained from a human donor who donated a stem cell graft to a child with acute myeloid leukemia. The CDR3 sequence is CASSPGGGLGGYTF. The sequenced DNA is TGTGCCAGCAGCCCTGGGGGGGGGCTGGGCGGCTACACCTTC.